Listed here are 12 T cell receptor beta chains from one sample, sequenced in a study of OX40 agonist ivuxolimab in advanced cancers. The library was built by means of the immunoSEQ multiplex PCR assay. Sourced from immuneACCESS, this table was stored by TCRdb with only in-frame sequences that have V and J called. A share of the clones is absent; for the studies checked, an unresolved V gene accounts for under half, and the remainder has no known explanation. This sample is represented by about 49,000 clones; around 81% of them were singletons. The biggest ten clones account for 5.5% to 8% of the sample. Sequencing used CD4+ or CD8+ T cells sorted from blood, obtained in a trial of the OX40 agonist ivuxolimab. These receptor sequences come from an adult with an advanced solid tumor such as melanoma, head and neck, liver or kidney cancer.

The chain recombines TRBV14 with TRBJ2-1; 10 bases match TRBD1. Germline lookup yields CDR1 SGHDN and CDR2 FVKESK. Trimming at V came to 7 bases and at J to 4 bases, leaving 7 bases not matched to a gene. The CDR3 covers 15 residues. For the CDR3, the DNA is TGTGCCAGCAATCCCGGGACAGGGGCTTACAATGAGCAGTTCTTC. It yields the protein CASNPGTGAYNEQFF.

This chain connects TRBV7-9 to TRBJ2-3; no firm D call. V lost 5 bases and J 1 base, leaving 4 bases between the germline ends. Germline V gene sequence: CDR1 SEHNR, CDR2 FQNEAQ (reference sequence). The CDR3 covers 12 residues. The DNA for the CDR3 is TGTGCCAGCAGCAGGGGCACAGATACGCAGTATTTT. Translation gives CASSRGTDTQYF. Drawing the rest from reference TRBV7-9 and TRBJ2-3, the complete variable domain is DTGVSQNPRHKITKRGQNVTFRCDPISEHNRLYWYRQTLGQGPEFLTYFQNEAQLEKSRLLSDRFSAERPKGSFSTLEIQRTEQGDSAMYLCASSRGTDTQYFGPGTRLTVL.

The genes are TRBV9 and TRBJ2-5; D is possibly TRBD2 (6 bases). V lost 1 base, J lost 4 bases, and 14 bases lay in between. Per the germline V gene, CDR1 is SGDLS and CDR2 is YYNGEE. This CDR3 spans 15 amino acids. The CDR3 DNA is TGTGCCAGCAGCGTATCGGAGGGATTGGGAGAGACCCAGTACTTC. Its protein product is CASSVSEGLGETQYF. The full variable domain, rest sourced from reference TRBV9 and TRBJ2-5, is DSGVTQTPKHLITATGQRVTLRCSPRSGDLSVYWYQQSLDQGLQFLIQYYNGEERAKGNILERFSAQQFPDLHSELNLSSLELGDSALYFCASSVSEGLGETQYFGPGTRLLVL.

This clone turned up a few times. The chain couples TRBV18 to TRBJ2-7; weak D call: TRBD2 (5 bases). The CDR3 runs 15 residues. Germline values: CDR1 KGHSH, CDR2 LQKENI. Trimming shortened V by 2 bases and J by 3 bases, and 14 bases separated the two germline ends. The CDR3 DNA reads as TGTGCCAGCTCACCATCTGGGGTGGGGAGCTACGAGCAGTACTTC. Protein: CASSPSGVGSYEQYF.

This clone came up once. The V and J genes are TRBV6-1 and TRBJ1-2, with 9 bases identical to TRBD1. There are 11 residues in the CDR3. Germline assignment: CDR1 MNHNS and CDR2 SASEGT. J lost 6 bases, V lost 8 bases, and 1 base had no gene match. CDR3 DNA: TGTGCCAGCCGACAGGGGGATGGCTACACCTTC. It encodes CASRQGDGYTF.

At least ten counts were recorded for this clone. The chain uses TRBV7-2 and TRBJ2-7; 7 nucleotides agree with TRBD2. V was clipped by 0 bases and J by 2 bases; unmatched bases: 1. Germline V gene sequence: CDR1 SGHTA, CDR2 FQGNSA. The CDR3 consists of 14 residues. The DNA of the CDR3 is TGTGCCAGCAGCTTAGCGGGAGGGACCTACGAGCAGTACTTC. Its protein product is CASSLAGGTYEQYF.

This chain joins TRBV9 and TRBJ2-2; TRBD1 aligns across 7 bases. CDR3 length: 15 residues. With 3 bases clipped from V and 1 base from J, the junction kept 3 bases outside the gene matches. Germline V gene lookup returns CDR1 SGDLS and CDR2 YYNGEE. The CDR3 coding sequence is TGTGCCAGCAGCGCACGGACAGGGAACACCGGGGAGCTGTTTTTT. Its protein product is CASSARTGNTGELFF. Drawing the rest from reference TRBV9 and TRBJ2-2, the complete variable domain is DSGVTQTPKHLITATGQRVTLRCSPRSGDLSVYWYQQSLDQGLQFLIQYYNGEERAKGNILERFSAQQFPDLHSELNLSSLELGDSALYFCASSARTGNTGELFFGEGSRLTVL.

The chain is built from TRBV4-1 and TRBJ2-5; D not resolved. Germline values: CDR1 MGHRA, CDR2 YSYEKL. The ends were cut back, 0 bases at V and 6 bases at J, with 2 bases in the middle. CDR3 length equals 11 residues. CDR3 DNA: TGCGCCAGCAGCCAAGAAAAGACCCAGTACTTC. Residues: CASSQEKTQYF.

The chain recombines TRBV2 with TRBJ2-1, with 14 bases identical to TRBD2. V lost 6 bases, J lost 2 bases, and 6 bases stayed unmatched. Germline CDR1 SNHLY, CDR2 FYNNEI. This CDR3 spans 17 amino acids. CDR3: CASRPGTSGGPYNEQFF. CDR3 coding DNA: TGTGCCAGCAGGCCAGGGACTAGCGGGGGACCCTACAATGAGCAGTTCTTC.

The rearrangement links TRBV13 to TRBJ2-3; D gene uncertain. Trimming removed 5 bases at V and 3 bases at J, with 9 bases between. The CDR3 loop spans 13 amino acids. Germline lookup yields CDR1 PRHDT and CDR2 FYEKMQ (reference sequence). CDR3 bases: TGTGCCAGCAGCCCCTCCGGGACAGATACGCAGTATTTT. Its protein is CASSPSGTDTQYF. Filled out from reference TRBV13 and TRBJ2-3, the complete variable domain reads AAGVIQSPRHLIKEKRETATLKCYPIPRHDTVYWYQQGPGQDPQFLISFYEKMQSDKGSIPDRFSAQQFSDYHSELNMSSLELGDSALYFCASSPSGTDTQYFGPGTRLTVL.

The chain links TRBV7-9 to TRBJ2-2; 7 nucleotides align to TRBD2. CDR3 length equals 14 residues. Germline CDR1 SEHNR, CDR2 FQNEAQ (reference sequence). Germline trimming cut 4 bases from V and 6 bases from J; bases unmatched to any gene: 5. CDR3 amino acids: CASSSERDPGELFF. For the CDR3, the DNA is TGTGCCAGCAGCTCAGAGCGGGACCCCGGGGAGCTGTTTTTT.

This clone was recorded once. The chain links TRBV9 to TRBJ1-1; possible D gene TRBD1, 5 bases. The V gene lost 3 bases and the J gene lost 1 base, with 13 bases spanning the gap. The CDR3 has 15 residues. Germline values: CDR1 SGDLS, CDR2 YYNGEE. The DNA of the CDR3 is TGTGCCAGCAGCGGGGGGTGGGCCCCGAACACTGAAGCTTTCTTT. Protein product: CASSGGWAPNTEAFF. Full variable domain (missing parts from reference TRBV9 and TRBJ1-1): DSGVTQTPKHLITATGQRVTLRCSPRSGDLSVYWYQQSLDQGLQFLIQYYNGEERAKGNILERFSAQQFPDLHSELNLSSLELGDSALYFCASSGGWAPNTEAFFGQGTRLTVV.